The present T cell receptor (beta chain) was sequenced within a study of regulatory T cells in long-lasting Graves disease. The time point: newly diagnosed GD, antithyroid drugs for less than 3 months. With RNA extracted from PBMCs as input, the TCR library was made. Assembly of TCR beta libraries relied on iRepertoire HTBI primers together with Arm-PCR of CDR3 regions. TCRdb fed the multiplex PCR reads into MiXCR, producing one record per CDR3 protein. The sample contains 350,000 to 450,000 distinct CDR3 sequences, around 15% of which appear only once. A word on this clonotype: With a much larger clone just one base away, this may be a read error.

The CDR3 has 13 amino acids. These sequences were also reported in another study, on T cells in Graves' hyperthyroidism and ophthalmopathy.

This TCR derives from a man aged 35 to 55 with Graves disease. The rearrangement uses TRBV12-3 or TRBV12-4 and TRBJ1-3; D is uncertain. The source was peripheral blood mononuclear cells (PBMCs), collected at new diagnosis, from a patient treated with antithyroid drugs. Here the CDR3 reads CASSHRGGNAIYF. The DNA of the CDR3 is TGTGCCAGCAGTCACCGAGGTGGAAACGCCATATATTTT.